Listed here are 15 T cell receptor beta chains from one sample, sequenced in a study of control samples from healthy donors and cancer patients. Profiled with immunoSEQ multiplex PCR; TCRdb holds only in-frame clones, not every one. This sample carries approximately 150,000 clones, 75% to 95% of them seen once, and the ten largest clones take under 9%. Sequencing was performed on blood. Receptors originate from a man aged 18 to 35 in good health.

The genes are TRBV11-2 and TRBJ1-5; the D is unclear. CDR1 SGHAT and CDR2 FQNNGV come from the germline V gene. The CDR3 totals 15 residues. V lost 2 bases, J lost 2 bases, and 10 bases lay in between. CDR3 region: CASSLLGNGNQPQHF. CDR3 DNA: TGTGCCAGCAGCTTATTGGGTAACGGCAATCAGCCCCAGCATTTT.

V usage is TRBV7-2 and J usage is TRBJ1-2; TRBD1 agrees at 8 bases. The CDR3 is made up of 13 amino acids. The V and J ends lost 3 bases and 8 bases, in that order; junction bases with no gene match: 5. Per the germline V gene, CDR1 is SGHTA and CDR2 is FQGNSA. The CDR3 DNA reads TGTGCCAGCAGCTTCGGACAGGGTGAGGGCTACACCTTC. This codes for CASSFGQGEGYTF.

The rearrangement joins TRBV10-1 to TRBJ1-1; tentative D call: TRBD1 (6 bases). The CDR3 runs 16 residues. Trimming left V 5 bases short and J 3 bases short, with 19 bases between. Germline V gene sequence: CDR1 WNHNN, CDR2 SYGVQD (reference sequence). CDR3 sequence: CASSPLRGGLDTEAFF. Here the CDR3 DNA reads TGCGCCAGCAGTCCCCTCCGGGGGGGGCTGGACACTGAAGCTTTCTTT.

The chain employs TRBV25-1 and TRBJ1-1, with D unclear. Trimming left V 7 bases short and J 11 bases short, with 8 bases between. The germline V gene has CDR1 MGHDK and CDR2 SYGVNS. The CDR3 totals 9 residues. The CDR3 sequence is CASTPEAFF. CDR3 in DNA: TGTGCCAGCACTCCCGAGGCTTTCTTT. The complete variable domain, with remaining parts taken from reference TRBV25-1 and TRBJ1-1, reads EADIYQTPRYLVIGTGKKITLECSQTMGHDKMYWYQQDPGMELHLIHYSYGVNSTEKGDLSSESTVSRIRTEHFPLTLESARPSHTSQYLCASTPEAFFGQGTRLTVV.

The chain recombines TRBV10-3 with TRBJ1-1; D not certain. The length of the CDR3 is 15 residues. Germline loops: CDR1 ENHRY, CDR2 SYGVKD. V shed 3 bases and J shed 3 bases, with 14 bases lying between them. For the CDR3, the DNA is TGTGCCATCAGTGAAGGAGGCTCGGGGTACACTGAAGCTTTCTTT. Protein sequence: CAISEGGSGYTEAFF.

The chain uses TRBV11-1 and TRBJ2-5; D is undetermined. The CDR3 is 16 residues long. Between the trimmed V and J ends, which lost 1 base and 2 bases, there was a span of 14 bases. CDR1 is SGHAT and CDR2 is FQDESV in the germline V gene (reference sequence). As DNA, the CDR3 is TGTGCCAGCAGCTTAGTTGTCGGGTTACCTCAAGAGACCCAGTACTTC. Translating it yields CASSLVVGLPQETQYF. Full variable domain (missing parts from reference TRBV11-1 and TRBJ2-5): EAEVAQSPRYKITEKSQAVAFWCDPISGHATLYWYRQILGQGPELLVQFQDESVVDDSQLPKDRFSAERLKGVDSTLKIQPAELGDSAMYLCASSLVVGLPQETQYFGPGTRLLVL.

V is TRBV5-1 and J is TRBJ2-7; a possible D gene is TRBD1 (6 bases). This CDR3 region has 12 residues. The germline V and J ends were trimmed by 2 bases and 3 bases, with 6 bases remaining between them. Per the germline V gene, CDR1 is SGHRS and CDR2 is YFSETQ. CDR3: CASSLQGYEQYF. In DNA, the CDR3 is TGCGCCAGCAGCTTACAGGGCTACGAGCAGTACTTC.

CDR3 DNA: TGCGCCAGCAGCCTGTATCTGAGCGGTGGGGACGAGCAGTACTTC. It specifies CASSLYLSGGDEQYF. The rearrangement links TRBV5-1 to TRBJ2-7, with D perhaps matching TRBD2 (5 bases). V was pared by 4 bases and J by 5 bases, with 19 bases between. Germline V gene lookup returns CDR1 SGHRS and CDR2 YFSETQ. The CDR3 runs 15 residues.

The CDR3 sequence: CASSLNGGDEQFF. CDR3 nucleotide sequence: TGTGCCAGTAGTCTAAACGGGGGCGATGAGCAGTTCTTC. The chain combines TRBV19 with TRBJ2-1, with D perhaps given as TRBD1 or TRBD2 (6 bases each). Germline assignment: CDR1 LNHDA and CDR2 SQIVND (reference sequence). The CDR3 contains 13 residues. The ends were cut back, 5 bases at V and 8 bases at J, with 13 bases in the middle.

As for this clone: Other DNA sequences in the sample encode the same CDR3. The V and J genes are TRBV27 and TRBJ1-2, with D possibly being TRBD1 (6 bases). Between the trimmed V and J ends, which lost 5 bases and 2 bases, there was a span of 12 bases. The CDR3 sequence is 14 residues long. Germline V lookup: CDR1 MNHEY, CDR2 SMNVEV (reference sequence). This CDR3 is CASSPFRGNYGYTF. The CDR3 bases are TGTGCCAGCAGTCCGTTCAGGGGCAACTATGGCTACACCTTC.

The genes are TRBV7-9 and TRBJ1-2; TRBD1 matches 7 bases. The CDR3 extends over 13 amino acids. The V and J ends lost 7 bases and 5 bases, in that order; junction bases with no gene match: 7. Germline lookup yields CDR1 SEHNR and CDR2 FQNEAQ (reference sequence). DNA for the CDR3: TGTGCCAGCACCTACAGGGGACGGTATGGCTACACCTTC. This translates into CASTYRGRYGYTF.

The gene calls are TRBV6-6 and TRBJ1-5; D gene uncertain. Trimming shortened V by 6 bases and J by 2 bases, and 14 bases separated the two germline ends. The CDR3 spans 15 residues. Germline V gene data show CDR1 as MNHNY and CDR2 as SVGAGI (reference sequence). CDR3 bases: TGTGCCAGCAGGGCCCCCGACGGGGGCAATCAGCCCCAGCATTTT. Protein sequence: CASRAPDGGNQPQHF.

The chain is built from TRBV13 and TRBJ1-1, with unresolved D. The CDR3 runs to 13 residues. In germline, CDR1 is PRHDT, CDR2 FYEKMQ (reference sequence). With 2 bases removed from V and 0 bases from J, the gap between germline ends came to 4 bases. CDR3 sequence: CASSLLMNTEAFF. The CDR3 DNA is TGTGCCAGCAGCTTACTTATGAACACTGAAGCTTTCTTT.

V gene TRBV29-1 combines with J gene TRBJ1-1, with D uncertain. The CDR3 covers 10 residues. V was pared by 2 bases and J by 10 bases, with 8 bases between. From germline, CDR1 is SQVTM and CDR2 ANQGSEA. The CDR3 DNA reads TGCAGCGTTGAATCCGAGGGAGCTTTCTTT. This gives the protein CSVESEGAFF.

V and J are TRBV11-2 and TRBJ1-4; D is unresolved. Germline CDR1 SGHAT, CDR2 FQNNGV. The ends were cut back, 4 bases at V and 12 bases at J, with 9 bases in the middle. The CDR3 is made up of 11 amino acids. CDR3 sequence: CASSSEGELFF. In DNA form, the CDR3 reads TGTGCCAGCAGCTCCGAAGGAGAACTGTTTTTT. Filled out from reference TRBV11-2 and TRBJ1-4, the complete variable domain reads EAGVAQSPRYKIIEKRQSVAFWCNPISGHATLYWYQQILGQGPKLLIQFQNNGVVDDSQLPKDRFSAERLKGVDSTLKIQPAKLEDSAVYLCASSSEGELFFGSGTQLSVL.